These 6 T cell receptor beta chains were sequenced from one sample in a study of beta chain features in type 1 diabetes. Expressed TCRB transcripts were sequenced, since all the RNA that had been isolated was reverse transcribed. Only in-frame clones appear in the TCRdb table, and some are missing; sequencing was by immunoSEQ multiplex PCR. The sample shows about 930,000 clones, roughly 15% of them seen only once. Material: naive CD4+ T cells from blood. The receptors originated from a young woman in good health.

V is TRBV4-1 and J is TRBJ2-1; 9 nucleotides line up with TRBD2. V was clipped by 8 bases and J by 7 bases; unmatched bases: 18. This CDR3 has 17 residues. Germline V gene sequence: CDR1 MGHRA, CDR2 YSYEKL. CDR3 in DNA: TGCGCCAGCCGCAAAGTAGGAGCGGGAGGTCGGGGGAATGAGCAGTTCTTC. Amino acids: CASRKVGAGGRGNEQFF.

This clone appeared a few times. The V call is TRBV29-1, the J call TRBJ2-7; possibly TRBD1 for D (5 bases). In germline, CDR1 is SQVTM, CDR2 ANQGSEA. V shed 0 bases and J shed 9 bases, with 12 bases lying between them. This CDR3 comprises 12 residues. The CDR3 here is CSVEDQRGRQYF. The DNA of the CDR3 is TGCAGCGTTGAAGATCAAAGGGGTCGGCAGTACTTC.

This CDR3 reads CVAGAPYEQYF. CDR3 coding DNA: TGTGTCGCGGGGGCCCCCTACGAGCAGTACTTC. This rearrangement joins TRBV28 to TRBJ2-7, with D possibly being TRBD2 (7 bases). The germline V gene encodes CDR1 MDHEN and CDR2 SYDVKM. The CDR3 is made up of 11 amino acids.

This clone has just a few counts. The chain recombines TRBV18 with TRBJ1-2; D not resolved. The CDR3 is 14 residues long. Germline CDR1 KGHSH, CDR2 LQKENI. Trimming removed 3 bases at V and 2 bases at J, with 10 bases between. The CDR3 reads CASSPRQENYGYTF. CDR3 DNA: TGTGCCAGCTCACCGCGGCAGGAAAACTATGGCTACACCTTC.

This sequence joins TRBV15 and TRBJ1-5; 11 bases agree with TRBD1. The trim removed 5 bases at V and 0 bases at J, leaving 6 bases unmatched. Germline loops: CDR1 LNHNV, CDR2 YYDKDF (reference sequence). This CDR3 is 17 amino acids long. For the CDR3, the DNA is TGTGCCACCAGCCCCCGGGACAGGGGGTATAGCAATCAGCCCCAGCATTTT. Amino acid sequence: CATSPRDRGYSNQPQHF. Drawing the rest from reference TRBV15 and TRBJ1-5, the complete variable domain is DAMVIQNPRYQVTQFGKPVTLSCSQTLNHNVMYWYQQKSSQAPKLLFHYYDKDFNNEADTPDNFQSRRPNTSFCFLDIRSPGLGDTAMYLCATSPRDRGYSNQPQHFGDGTRLSIL.

This chain uses TRBV7-2 with TRBJ1-2; D may be TRBD1 (5 bases). Trimming left V 3 bases short and J 6 bases short, with 17 bases between. The germline gives CDR1 SGHTA, CDR2 FQGNSA. The length of the CDR3 is 15 residues. CDR3 nucleotides: TGTGCCAGCAGCTTTCGTCGGATCCAAGGGGATGGCTACACCTTC. It codes for CASSFRRIQGDGYTF.